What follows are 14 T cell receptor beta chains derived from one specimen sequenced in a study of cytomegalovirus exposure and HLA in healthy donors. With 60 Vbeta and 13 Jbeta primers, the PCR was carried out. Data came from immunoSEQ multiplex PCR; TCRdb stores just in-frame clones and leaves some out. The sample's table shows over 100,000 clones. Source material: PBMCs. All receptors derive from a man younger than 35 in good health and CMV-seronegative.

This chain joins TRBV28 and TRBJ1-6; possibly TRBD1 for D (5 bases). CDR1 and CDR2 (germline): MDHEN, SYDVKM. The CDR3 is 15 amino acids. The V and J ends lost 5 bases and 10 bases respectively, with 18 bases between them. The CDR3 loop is CASSGGTVGGSPLHF. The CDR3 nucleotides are TGTGCCAGCAGTGGGGGGACTGTAGGAGGGTCACCCCTCCACTTT.

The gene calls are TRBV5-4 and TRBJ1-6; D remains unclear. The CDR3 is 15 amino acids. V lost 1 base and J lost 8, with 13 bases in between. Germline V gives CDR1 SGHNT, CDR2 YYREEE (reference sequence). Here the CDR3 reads CASSLPGSRDSPLHF. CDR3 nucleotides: TGTGCCAGCAGCTTGCCGGGGTCCCGGGATTCACCCCTCCACTTT.

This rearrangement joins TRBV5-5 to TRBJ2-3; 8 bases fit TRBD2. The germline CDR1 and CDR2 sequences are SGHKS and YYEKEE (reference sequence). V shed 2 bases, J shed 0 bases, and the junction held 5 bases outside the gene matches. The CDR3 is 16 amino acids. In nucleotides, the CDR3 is TGTGCCAGCAGCTTATCTAGCGGGCTAAGCACAGATACGCAGTATTTT. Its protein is CASSLSSGLSTDTQYF.

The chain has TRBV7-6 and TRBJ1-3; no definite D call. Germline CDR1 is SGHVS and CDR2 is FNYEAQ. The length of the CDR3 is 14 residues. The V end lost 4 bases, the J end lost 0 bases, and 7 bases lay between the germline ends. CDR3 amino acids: CASSSRLSGNTIYF. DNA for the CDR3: TGTGCCAGCAGCTCCAGGCTCTCTGGAAACACCATATATTTT.

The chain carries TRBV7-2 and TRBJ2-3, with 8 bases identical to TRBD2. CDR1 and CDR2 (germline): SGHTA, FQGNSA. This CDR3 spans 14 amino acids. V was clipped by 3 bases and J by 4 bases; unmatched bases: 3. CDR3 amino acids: CASSLGTRADTQYF. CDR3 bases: TGTGCCAGCAGCTTGGGGACTAGGGCAGATACGCAGTATTTT.

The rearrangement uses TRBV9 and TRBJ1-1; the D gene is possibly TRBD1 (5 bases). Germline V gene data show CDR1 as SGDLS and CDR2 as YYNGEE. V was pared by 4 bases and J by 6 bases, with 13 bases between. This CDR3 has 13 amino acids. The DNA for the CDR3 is TGTGCCAGCAGCCCGGGGGGGAGGCCTGAAGCTTTCTTT. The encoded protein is CASSPGGRPEAFF.

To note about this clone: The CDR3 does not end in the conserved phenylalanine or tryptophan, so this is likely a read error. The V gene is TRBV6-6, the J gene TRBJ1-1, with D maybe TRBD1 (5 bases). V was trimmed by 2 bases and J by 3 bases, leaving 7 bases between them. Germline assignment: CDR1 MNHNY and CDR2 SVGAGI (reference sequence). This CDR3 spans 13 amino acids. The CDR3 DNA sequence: TGTGCCAGCAGTTACCAGGGCTACACTGAAGCTTTCGTT. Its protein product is CASSYQGYTEAFV.

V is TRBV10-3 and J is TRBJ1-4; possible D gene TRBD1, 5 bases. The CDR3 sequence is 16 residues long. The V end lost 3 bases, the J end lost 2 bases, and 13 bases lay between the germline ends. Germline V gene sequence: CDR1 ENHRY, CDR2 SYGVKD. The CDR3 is CAISDDSYSTNEKLFF. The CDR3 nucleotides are TGTGCCATCAGTGACGACAGTTACTCCACTAATGAAAAACTGTTTTTT.

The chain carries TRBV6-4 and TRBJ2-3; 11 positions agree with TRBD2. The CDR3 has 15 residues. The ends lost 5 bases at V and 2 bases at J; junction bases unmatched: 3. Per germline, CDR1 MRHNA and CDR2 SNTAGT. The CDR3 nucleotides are TGTGCCAGCAGTCCGGGACTAGCGGTCACAGATACGCAGTATTTT. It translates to CASSPGLAVTDTQYF.

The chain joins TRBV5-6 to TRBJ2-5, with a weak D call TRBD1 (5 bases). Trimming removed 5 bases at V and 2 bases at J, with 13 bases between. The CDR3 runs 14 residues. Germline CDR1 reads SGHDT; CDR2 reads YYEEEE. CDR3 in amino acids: CASSATAQQETQYF. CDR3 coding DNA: TGTGCCAGCAGTGCGACAGCACAACAAGAGACCCAGTACTTC.

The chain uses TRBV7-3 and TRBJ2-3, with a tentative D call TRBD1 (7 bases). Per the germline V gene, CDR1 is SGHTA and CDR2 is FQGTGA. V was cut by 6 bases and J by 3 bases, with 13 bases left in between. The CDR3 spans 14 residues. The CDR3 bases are TGTGCCAGCAGAAGGGGGCTAGCGACAGATACGCAGTATTTT. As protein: CASRRGLATDTQYF.

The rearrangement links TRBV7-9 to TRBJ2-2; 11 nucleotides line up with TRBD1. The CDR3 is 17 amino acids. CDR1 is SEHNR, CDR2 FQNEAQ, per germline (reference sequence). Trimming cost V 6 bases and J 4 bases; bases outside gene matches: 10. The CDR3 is CASRLNHGTGGTGELFF. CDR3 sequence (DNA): TGTGCCAGCAGGTTAAACCACGGGACAGGGGGCACCGGGGAGCTGTTTTTT.

Here the CDR3 DNA reads TGCGCCAGCAGCCACCAGGGGGCGGTTCTAGGGGAGCAGTTCTTC. Translation gives CASSHQGAVLGEQFF. The J gene is TRBJ2-1, the V gene TRBV5-1; 8 nucleotides line up with TRBD1. The CDR3 is 15 amino acids. The V gene end was trimmed by 4 bases and the J gene end by 10 bases; junction bases not matched to a gene: 13. Germline V CDR1 and CDR2: SGHRS, YFSETQ.

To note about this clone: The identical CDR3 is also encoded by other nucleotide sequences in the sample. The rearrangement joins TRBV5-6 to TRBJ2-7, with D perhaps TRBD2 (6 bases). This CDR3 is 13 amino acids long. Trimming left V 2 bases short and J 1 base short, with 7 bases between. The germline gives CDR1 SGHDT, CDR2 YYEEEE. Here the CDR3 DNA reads TGTGCCAGCAGCTTCGGGGGATCCTACGAGCAGTACTTC. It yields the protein CASSFGGSYEQYF. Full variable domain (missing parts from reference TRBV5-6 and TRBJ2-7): DAGVTQSPTHLIKTRGQQVTLRCSPKSGHDTVSWYQQALGQGPQFIFQYYEEEERQRGNFPDRFSGHQFPNYSSELNVNALLLGDSALYLCASSFGGSYEQYFGPGTRLTVT.